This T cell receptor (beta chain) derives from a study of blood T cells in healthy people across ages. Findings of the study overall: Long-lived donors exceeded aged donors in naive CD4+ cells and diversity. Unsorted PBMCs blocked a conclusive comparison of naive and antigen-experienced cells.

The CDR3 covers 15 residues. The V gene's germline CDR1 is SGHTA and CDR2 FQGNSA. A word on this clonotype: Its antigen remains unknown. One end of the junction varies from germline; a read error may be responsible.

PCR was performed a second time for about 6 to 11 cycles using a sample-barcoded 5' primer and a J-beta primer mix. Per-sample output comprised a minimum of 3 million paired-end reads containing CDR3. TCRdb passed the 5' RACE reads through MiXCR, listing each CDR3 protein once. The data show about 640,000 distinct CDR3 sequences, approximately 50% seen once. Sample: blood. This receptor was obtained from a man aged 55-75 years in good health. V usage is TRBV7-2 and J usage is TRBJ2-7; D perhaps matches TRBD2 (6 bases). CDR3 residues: CVSSSGTSPHYEQYF. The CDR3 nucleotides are TGTGTCAGCAGCTCTGGGACTTCCCCTCACTACGAGCAGTACTTC.